Listed here is a single T cell receptor (beta chain). This clonotype was counted at least ten times. Its antigen is unknown. No base qualities exist here, and no much larger clone lies one base off it. The sample comes from a study of T cell repertoires in cytomegalovirus infection (dated by TCRdb to 2018 to 2020). Turning to the overall study: The peptide stimulations were aimed at well-studied HLA-B-restricted epitopes as well as recently identified HLA-C-restricted CMV epitopes, whose presentation resists viral immunomodulation. The HLA type of each donor mattered for the analysis, because public TCR beta signatures pointed to carriage of CMV infection along with the matching HLA type.

The sample was run on an Illumina HiSeq 1500. TCRdb itself trimmed the public reads at Q25 with fastp, ran MiXCR and retained productive beta chains. Entries are consolidated by CDR3 protein sequence, retaining the most common genes and DNA. The sample yields approximately 350,000 distinct CDR3 sequences; approximately 30% were counted once. The ten largest clones represent roughly 14% of the sample. Broad study findings and their caveats: Cumulative frequency of public TCR beta family members discriminated carriers of CMV infection plus the relevant HLA type in this cohort and an independent roughly 340-donor cohort. The ex vivo response was dominated by HLA-C-restricted CMV-specific TCR beta clonotypes, and the single most frequent clonotype in two of eight donors was supplied by these HLA-C-restricted clonotypes.

The sample's treatment or condition, from its label and the paper: in vitro stimulation with specific CMV peptide epitopes to enrich CMV-specific T cells. The CDR3 contains 15 residues, cysteine and phenylalanine counted. Solely the CDR3 DNA is kept, with 45 bases framed from the first base. The junction carries 12 bases between V and J, which are trimmed by 6 bases and 0 bases respectively. Looking up the germline V gene yields CDR1 SGHTA and CDR2 FQGNSA. This receptor chain uses TRBV7-2 and TRBJ2-1; the D gene identity is not certain. The material sequenced was cultured PBMCs, taken from culture after CMV antigen stimulation. This TCR derives from a human donor in good health (CMV status not recorded). Some clones in this sample may be carry-over from other donors' samples. The bases read TGTGCCAGCAGGTCAGGTTACGGCTCCTACAATGAGCAGTTCTTC. This codes for CASRSGYGSYNEQFF.